The rows below give T cell receptor beta chains drawn from one sample of a study of cytotoxic CD8 clonotypes in ibrutinib-treated CLL. Measured with immunoSEQ multiplex PCR; TCRdb has only the in-frame clones, and not every one. This sample has 120,000 to 150,000 clones, with around 90% found just once. The material was PBMCs, obtained after 12 months of ibrutinib treatment. The receptor set was obtained from a human donor with chronic lymphocytic leukemia. The CDR3 runs from the conserved cysteine through the conserved F or W. The order of the fields is J gene, D gene, V gene, clone size, CDR3 DNA, CDR3 protein. D genes are given only for firm matches. Clone size is given for some rows only: seen once, a few or many times, or a class if the clone is expanded.

TRBJ2-2,TRBD2,TRBV6-6,NA,TGTGCCACCAGACTAGCGGGAGACACCGGGGAGCTGTTTTTT,CATRLAGDTGELFF
TRBJ1-4,NA,TRBV5-4,NA,TGTGCCAGCAGCTTGTGGGGGGATGAAAAACTGTTTTTT,CASSLWGDEKLFF
TRBJ2-1,TRBD2,TRBV7-3,NA,TGTGCCAGCAGCCTAAAACGGACTAGCTCTTACAATGAGCAGTTCTTC,CASSLKRTSSYNEQFF
TRBJ1-5,NA,TRBV28,once,TGTGCCAGCAGTCCCGTGGTAGGGGGCAATCAGCCCCAGCATTTT,CASSPVVGGNQPQHF
TRBJ2-7,NA,TRBV4-2,NA,TGTGCCAGCAGCCAAGCCCCGTACGAGCAGTACTTC,CASSQAPYEQYF
TRBJ2-5,NA,TRBV6-6,once,TGTGCCATCTCAACGGGGGTCGGGGGGACCCAGTACTTC,CAISTGVGGTQYF
TRBJ1-5,NA,TRBV7-2,NA,TGTGCCAGCCAAGAGGGGGATAGCAATCAGCCCCAGCATTTT,CASQEGDSNQPQHF
TRBJ2-2,TRBD1,TRBV30,NA,TGTGCCTGGAGTGTACTTGGGACAGTTCACACCGGGGAGCTGTTTTTT,CAWSVLGTVHTGELFF
TRBJ2-7,NA,TRBV5-1,NA,TGCGCCAGCAGCTTTAATGGGGGAAGTCAAGAGCAGTACTTC,CASSFNGGSQEQYF
TRBJ1-5,NA,TRBV5-1,NA,TGCGCCAGCAGCTCCGAAGGGTTTCAGCCCCAGCATTTT,CASSSEGFQPQHF
TRBJ2-6,NA,TRBV5-1,NA,TGCGCCAGCAGCGTGGACACGTATGCCAACGTCCTGACTTTC,CASSVDTYANVLTF
TRBJ1-1,NA,TRBV20-1,NA,TGCAGTGCTATCCGTGGCACTGAAGCTTTCTTT,CSAIRGTEAFF
TRBJ2-7,TRBD1,TRBV19,NA,TGTGCCAGTAGTTTCAAAGGGACAGGATATACCTACGAGCAGTACTTC,CASSFKGTGYTYEQYF
TRBJ2-4,NA,TRBV9,once,TGTGCCAGCACCCCCGGACTAGCCAAAAACATTCAGTACTTC,CASTPGLAKNIQYF
TRBJ1-2,NA,TRBV27,few,TGTGCCAGCAGTTTATTCTCGGTCGGGCGGACCCCATCGGTATATGGCTACACCTTC,CASSLFSVGRTPSVYGYTF
TRBJ2-5,TRBD1,TRBV7-2,NA,TGTGCCAGCAGCTTTATCCCCGGGACAGGGGGAAAGACCCAGTACTTC,CASSFIPGTGGKTQYF
TRBJ1-5,TRBD1,TRBV19,NA,TGTGCCAGTAGTATAAAGGCGGCCGGGACAGGGCGGCGTCAGCCCCAGCATTTT,CASSIKAAGTGRRQPQHF
TRBJ2-7,NA,TRBV27,NA,TGTGCCAGCAGACCTGCAGGGGGGCTGGGCTGGGAGCAGTACTTC,CASRPAGGLGWEQYF
TRBJ2-7,NA,TRBV10-1,NA,TGCGCCAGCAGTGTCTTACGATCTTCCTACGAGCAGTACTTC,CASSVLRSSYEQYF
TRBJ1-1,NA,TRBV7-8,once,TGTGCCAGCAGCCTACTTGAGGACACTGAAGCTTTCTTT,CASSLLEDTEAFF
TRBJ2-7,TRBD1,TRBV9,NA,TGTGCCAGCAGCTTGGGGACAGGTGGAGTCTACGAGCAGTACTTC,CASSLGTGGVYEQYF
TRBJ2-2,NA,TRBV2,NA,TGTGCCACGGGGGACAGCCCCGGGGAGCTGTTTTTT,CATGDSPGELFF
TRBJ1-3,TRBD1,TRBV11-2,NA,TGTGCCAGCAGCCCCGGACAGGGTGGTTTTGGAAACACCATATATTTT,CASSPGQGGFGNTIYF
TRBJ1-4,NA,TRBV21-1,NA,TGTGCCAGCAGCAAGCGGGACAGGGGATGGGAAGAAAAACTGTTTTTT,CASSKRDRGWEEKLFF
TRBJ2-6,NA,TRBV10-3,NA,TGTGCCATCAGTGAGTCGGTCTCCCCGAAGGTTAACTCTGGGGCCAACGTCCTGACTTTC,CAISESVSPKVNSGANVLTF
TRBJ1-1,NA,TRBV19,NA,TGTGCCAGTAGTCTTATGATGAACACTGAAGCTTTCTTT,CASSLMMNTEAFF
TRBJ2-3,NA,TRBV27,NA,TGTGCCTGCCGGAGGACAGAGGTCACAGATACGCAGTATTTT,CACRRTEVTDTQYF
TRBJ2-5,TRBD2,TRBV7-2,NA,TGTGCCAGCAGCTTAGGAGGCGGGCTAGCGGGAGGGAGGGGCGAGACCCAGTACTTC,CASSLGGGLAGGRGETQYF
TRBJ2-7,TRBD2,TRBV4-1,once,TGCGCCAGCAGCCAAGATCTCGGGACTATTACCTACGAGCAGTACTTC,CASSQDLGTITYEQYF
TRBJ1-1,TRBD1,TRBV5-1,NA,TGCGCCAGCAGCTTCGGAACAGGGGGATTAGTGGACACTGAAGCTTTCTTT,CASSFGTGGLVDTEAFF
TRBJ1-1,NA,TRBV7-2,NA,TGTGCCAGCAGCTTGGCCAGAAACACTGAAGCTTTCTTT,CASSLARNTEAFF
TRBJ1-2,NA,TRBV5-5,NA,TGTGCCAGCAGCCTGATGACAGGACCTGGCTACACCTTC,CASSLMTGPGYTF
TRBJ2-2,NA,TRBV21-1,NA,TGTGCCAGCAGCAAAGAGTCTTTCCAGGGACTAGCGGGAGTCTACGGGGAGCTGTTTTTT,CASSKESFQGLAGVYGELFF
TRBJ1-3,TRBD1,TRBV9,NA,TGTGCCAGCAGCCCCTCAGGGGGCGGCGGAAACACCATATATTTT,CASSPSGGGGNTIYF
TRBJ1-5,NA,TRBV19,NA,TGTGCCAGTAGTTTTAGGACAGATAGCAATCAGCCCCAGCATTTT,CASSFRTDSNQPQHF
TRBJ2-1,NA,TRBV5-5,NA,TGTGCCAGCAGCTTGGACTGGAATGAGCAGTTCTTC,CASSLDWNEQFF
TRBJ2-2,NA,TRBV7-9,NA,TGTGCCAGCAGCTTCGACTCCGCGAACACCGGGGAGCTGTTTTTT,CASSFDSANTGELFF
TRBJ1-1,NA,TRBV2,few,TGTGCCAGCAGCGTGACACCGAACACTGAAGCTTTCTTT,CASSVTPNTEAFF
TRBJ2-7,NA,TRBV28,NA,TGTGCCAGCAGTTGGAGGGGGAGGGAGCAGTACTTC,CASSWRGREQYF
TRBJ2-5,TRBD2,TRBV27,NA,TGTGCCAGTCGGACTAGCGGGAGGCAAGAGACCCAGTACTTC,CASRTSGRQETQYF
TRBJ1-5,TRBD1,TRBV7-2,NA,TGTGCCAGCAGCTCGGACAGGGGTAGCAATCAGCCCCAGCATTTT,CASSSDRGSNQPQHF
TRBJ2-1,NA,TRBV18,NA,TGTGCCAGCTCACCCCGGGACAACGGGTACAATGAGCAGTTCTTC,CASSPRDNGYNEQFF
TRBJ2-5,TRBD2,TRBV5-1,NA,TGCGCCAGCAGCTTGGAGTTGACTAGCGGGAGACAAGAGACCCAGTACTTC,CASSLELTSGRQETQYF
TRBJ2-7,TRBD1,TRBV5-8,NA,TGTGCCAGCAGCTTGGTAGTATCTGGGACAGGGAGTTTCTACGAGCAGTACTTC,CASSLVVSGTGSFYEQYF
TRBJ2-2,NA,TRBV27,NA,TGTGCCAGCAGTTTATTACTAGTGAACGGGGAGCTGTTTTTT,CASSLLLVNGELFF
TRBJ2-3,TRBD1,TRBV19,NA,TGTGCCAGTAGTATATACTCCCTCGGGACAGGGCACACAGATACGCAGTATTTT,CASSIYSLGTGHTDTQYF
TRBJ2-1,TRBD2,TRBV11-2,NA,TGTGCCAGCAGCTTTATATTAGCGGGAGCCGGTGAGCAGTTCTTC,CASSFILAGAGEQFF
TRBJ2-7,TRBD1,TRBV18,NA,TGTGCCAGCTCACCTTTCGGGACAGGTAATACCTACGAGCAGTACTTC,CASSPFGTGNTYEQYF
TRBJ1-5,NA,TRBV19,NA,TGTGCCAGTAGTACTGGCCGGGGGGGTCAGCCCCAGCATTTT,CASSTGRGGQPQHF
TRBJ2-1,TRBD2,TRBV27,NA,TGTGCCAGCAGCGGCGGACTAAGCGGGACCTACAATGAGCAGTTCTTC,CASSGGLSGTYNEQFF
TRBJ2-1,TRBD1,TRBV27,NA,TGTGCCAGCAGAATGCTGAAACACGGGTTTTCGACAGGGGATCGTGGCCAGTTCTTC,CASRMLKHGFSTGDRGQFF
TRBJ2-7,TRBD1,TRBV9,NA,TGTGCCAGCAGCGTAGGGAGACAGGGCCCCTACGAGCAGTACTTC,CASSVGRQGPYEQYF
TRBJ2-7,NA,TRBV5-4,NA,TGTGCCAGCAGCTTGTGGACGGTTGGCTACGAGCAGTACTTC,CASSLWTVGYEQYF
TRBJ2-3,NA,TRBV2,once,TGTGCCAGCCACCGGGACTTAAACACAGATACGCAGTATTTT,CASHRDLNTDTQYF
TRBJ2-7,NA,TRBV6-6,NA,TGTGCCAGCAGTTTTTTGGACGAGCAGTACTTC,CASSFLDEQYF
TRBJ2-1,NA,TRBV7-9,NA,TGTGCCAGCACCTCCCGCCCCCTTCACAATGAGCAGTTCTTC,CASTSRPLHNEQFF
TRBJ1-1,TRBD1,TRBV19,NA,TGTGCCAGTTACCGGGACAGGGTGAACACTGAAGCTTTCTTT,CASYRDRVNTEAFF
TRBJ2-7,TRBD2,TRBV18,NA,TGTGCCAGCTCACCTCCTGGTAGCGGGAGGTACGAGCAGTACTTC,CASSPPGSGRYEQYF